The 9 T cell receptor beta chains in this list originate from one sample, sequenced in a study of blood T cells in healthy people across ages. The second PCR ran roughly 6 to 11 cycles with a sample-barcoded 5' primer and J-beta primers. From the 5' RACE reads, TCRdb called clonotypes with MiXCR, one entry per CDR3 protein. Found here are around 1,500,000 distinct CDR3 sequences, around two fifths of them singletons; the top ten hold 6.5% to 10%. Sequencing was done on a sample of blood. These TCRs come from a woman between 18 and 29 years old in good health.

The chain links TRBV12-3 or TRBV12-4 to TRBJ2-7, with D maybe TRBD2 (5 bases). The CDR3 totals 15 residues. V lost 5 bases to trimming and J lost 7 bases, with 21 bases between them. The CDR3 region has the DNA TGTGCCAGCAGTGCGCTGGGGAGTTATTACAATGAGCAGTACTTC. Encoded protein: CASSALGSYYNEQYF.

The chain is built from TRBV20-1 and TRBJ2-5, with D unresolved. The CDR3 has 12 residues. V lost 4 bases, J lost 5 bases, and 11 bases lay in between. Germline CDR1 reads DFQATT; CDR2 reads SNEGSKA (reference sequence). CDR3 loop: CSAMPNGETQYF. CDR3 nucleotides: TGCAGTGCTATGCCCAATGGGGAGACCCAGTACTTC.

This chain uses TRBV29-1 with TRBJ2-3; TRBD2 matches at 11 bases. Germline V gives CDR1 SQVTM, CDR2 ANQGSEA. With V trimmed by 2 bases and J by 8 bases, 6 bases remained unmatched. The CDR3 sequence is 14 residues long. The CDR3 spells CSVETSGSVGTQYF. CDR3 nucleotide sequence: TGCAGCGTTGAAACTAGCGGGAGCGTCGGTACGCAGTATTTT.

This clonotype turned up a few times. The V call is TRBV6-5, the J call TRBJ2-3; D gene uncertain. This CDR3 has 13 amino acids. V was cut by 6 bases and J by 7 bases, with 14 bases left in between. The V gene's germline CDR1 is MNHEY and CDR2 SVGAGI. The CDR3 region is CASSWPGGYTQYF. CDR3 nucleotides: TGTGCCAGCAGCTGGCCCGGTGGATATACGCAGTATTTT.

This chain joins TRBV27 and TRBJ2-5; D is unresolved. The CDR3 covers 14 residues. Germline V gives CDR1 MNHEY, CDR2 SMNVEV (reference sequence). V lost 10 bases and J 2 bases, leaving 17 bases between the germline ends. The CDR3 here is CATHTTPSQETQYF. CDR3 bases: TGTGCCACTCATACAACCCCGTCACAAGAGACCCAGTACTTC.

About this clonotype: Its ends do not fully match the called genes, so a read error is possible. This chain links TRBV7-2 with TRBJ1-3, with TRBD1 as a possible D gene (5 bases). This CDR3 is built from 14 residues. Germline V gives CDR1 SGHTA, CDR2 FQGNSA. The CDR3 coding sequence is TGTGCCAGCAGTCAGGGTTACTCTGGAAACACCTTATATTTT. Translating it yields CASSQGYSGNTLYF.

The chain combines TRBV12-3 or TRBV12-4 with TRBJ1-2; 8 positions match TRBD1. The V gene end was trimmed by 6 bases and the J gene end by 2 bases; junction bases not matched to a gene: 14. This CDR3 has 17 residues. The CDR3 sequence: CASSRDRPSFWNYGYTF. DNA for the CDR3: TGTGCCAGCAGCCGGGACAGGCCGTCGTTCTGGAACTATGGCTACACCTTC.

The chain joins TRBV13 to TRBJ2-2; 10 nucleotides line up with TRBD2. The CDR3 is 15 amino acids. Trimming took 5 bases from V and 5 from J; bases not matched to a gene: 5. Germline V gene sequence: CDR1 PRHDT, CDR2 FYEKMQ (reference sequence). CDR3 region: CASSITSGATGELFF. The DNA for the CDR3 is TGTGCCAGCAGCATCACTAGCGGGGCGACCGGGGAGCTGTTTTTT.

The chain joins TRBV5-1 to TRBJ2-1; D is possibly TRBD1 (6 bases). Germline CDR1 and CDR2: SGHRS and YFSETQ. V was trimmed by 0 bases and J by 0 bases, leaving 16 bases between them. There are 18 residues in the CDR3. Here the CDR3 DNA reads TGCGCCAGCAGCTTGGTCCTCTTGCAGGGGCGCTCCTACAATGAGCAGTTCTTC. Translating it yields CASSLVLLQGRSYNEQFF.